Each of the 21 T cell receptor beta chains below was sequenced from the same sample in a study of T cells in Graves' hyperthyroidism and ophthalmopathy. RNA transcripts served as the template for amplifying TCR beta CDR3 regions. The HTBI primer set drove a first-round RT-PCR of the TCR CDR3. TCRdb called the multiplex PCR reads again in MiXCR, with one record for every CDR3 protein. The sample shows some 500,000 distinct CDR3 sequences, 15% to 20% of them seen only once. Sequences were obtained from blood. The receptor source for this set is a woman in her 30s with Graves' ophthalmopathy.

The V gene is TRBV28, the J gene TRBJ1-3; TRBD1 matches at 7 bases. The CDR3 is 15 amino acids. Trimming at V came to 7 bases and at J to 0 bases, leaving 6 bases not matched to a gene. Germline CDR1 reads MDHEN; CDR2 reads SYDVKM. In DNA form, the CDR3 reads TGTGCCAGCAACCCGTCAGGGGGCTCTGGAAACACCATATATTTT. Protein product: CASNPSGGSGNTIYF.

As for this clonotype: The conserved final phenylalanine or tryptophan is absent from the CDR3, which likely points to a read error. This rearrangement joins TRBV30 to TRBJ2-2, with D unclear. The V end was cut by 8 bases, the J end by 4 bases, with 17 bases between. Germline assignment: CDR1 GTSNPN and CDR2 SVGIG (reference sequence). The CDR3 length is 14 residues. The DNA of the CDR3 is TGTGCCGGAACCCCCGGCGGCGTCACCGGGGAGCTGTTTTCT. Protein: CAGTPGGVTGELFS.

This clonotype has more than one count but fewer than ten. This chain uses TRBV4-1 with TRBJ2-7, with unresolved D. Deletions cut 5 bases from V and 4 bases from J, with 12 bases between. The CDR3 sequence is 13 residues long. Germline V gene lookup returns CDR1 MGHRA and CDR2 YSYEKL. CDR3 coding DNA: TGCGCCAGCAGCTTCCTACGAAGTTACGAGCAGTACTTC. Amino acid sequence: CASSFLRSYEQYF.

The rearrangement joins TRBV24-1 to TRBJ2-5, with 7 bases that match TRBD1. V trimming: 4 bases; J trimming: 2 bases; junction bases outside the gene matches: 9. CDR1 is KGHDR and CDR2 is SFDVKD in the germline V gene. CDR3 length equals 16 residues. The CDR3 here is CATSESDRVGQETQYF. CDR3 in DNA: TGTGCCACCAGTGAGTCCGACAGGGTGGGGCAAGAGACCCAGTACTTC.

With respect to this clonotype: A much bigger clone sits one base away, suggesting this may be a read error. The CDR3 coding sequence is TGTGCCAGCAGGTTTGGGGACAGTTCCTACGAGCAGTACTTC. Protein product: CASRFGDSSYEQYF. The V call is TRBV28, the J call TRBJ2-7; 7 positions match TRBD1. Trimming at V came to 6 bases and at J to 1 base, leaving 6 bases not matched to a gene. CDR1 is MDHEN and CDR2 is SYDVKM in the germline V gene. The CDR3 spans 14 residues.

This clonotype occurred many times. The chain joins TRBV29-1 to TRBJ2-4, with D unclear. The CDR3 spans 18 residues. Trimming pared 4 bases from V and 6 bases from J, leaving 28 bases between. CDR1 is SQVTM, CDR2 ANQGSEA, per germline. The CDR3, as DNA: TGCAGCGTTGTAGGGTTGACCGCTCCTCCCCGCGCCCTAAACATTCAGTACTTC. Residues: CSVVGLTAPPRALNIQYF.

This sequence joins TRBV5-1 and TRBJ1-2; possible D gene TRBD1, 5 bases. Between the trimmed V and J ends, which lost 4 bases and 6 bases, there was a span of 13 bases. Germline V gene data show CDR1 as SGHRS and CDR2 as YFSETQ. This CDR3 has 13 amino acids. This chain's CDR3 is CASSPQTVHGYTF. CDR3 DNA: TGCGCCAGCAGCCCGCAGACAGTCCATGGCTACACCTTC. Full variable domain (outside the CDR3, taken from reference TRBV5-1 and TRBJ1-2): KAGVTQTPRYLIKTRGQQVTLSCSPISGHRSVSWYQQTPGQGLQFLFEYFSETQRNKGNFPGRFSGRQFSNSRSEMNVSTLELGDSALYLCASSPQTVHGYTFGSGTRLTVV.

V is TRBV7-9 and J is TRBJ1-2, with TRBD1 matching over 7 bases. This CDR3 region has 16 residues. Trimming at V came to 0 bases and at J to 5 bases, leaving 9 bases not matched to a gene. Germline CDR1 reads SEHNR; CDR2 reads FQNEAQ (reference sequence). The DNA of the CDR3 is TGTGCCAGCAGCTTAGCGCCAGTCGGGACAGAGTATGGCTACACCTTC. Its translation is CASSLAPVGTEYGYTF.

This clonotype has more than one count but fewer than ten. The genes are TRBV12-3 or TRBV12-4 and TRBJ1-3; 7 bases are a match to TRBD1. Trimming removed 5 bases from V and 8 bases from J; junction bases left unmatched: 6. This CDR3 is built from 13 residues. DNA for the CDR3: TGTGCCAGCAGTACTGACAGGGATTACACCATATATTTT. This codes for CASSTDRDYTIYF.

This clonotype was seen repeatedly, ten times or more. For the CDR3, the DNA is TGTGCCAGCAGCTTAGGGACAGGGGGAAACACCATATATTTT. Its protein product is CASSLGTGGNTIYF. The V call is TRBV7-8, the J call TRBJ1-3, with 8 bases identical to TRBD1. With V trimmed by 1 base and J by 4 bases, 0 bases remained unmatched. The CDR3 covers 14 residues. From germline, CDR1 is SGHVS and CDR2 FQNEAQ.

This clonotype occurred many times. CDR3 residues: CASSFGVLGDLEQFF. The CDR3 DNA reads TGTGCCAGCAGTTTTGGAGTTCTAGGAGACCTTGAGCAGTTCTTC. This chain links TRBV12-3 or TRBV12-4 with TRBJ2-1; no clear D gene. Trimming took 3 bases from V and 9 from J, leaving 18 bases between them. The CDR3 is made up of 15 amino acids.

This chain uses TRBV11-2 with TRBJ2-7; TRBD2 might be the D (5 bases). The CDR3 spans 12 residues. Germline CDR1 is SGHAT and CDR2 is FQNNGV. With 2 bases removed from V and 8 bases from J, the gap between germline ends came to 10 bases. The CDR3 DNA reads TGTGCCAGCAGCTTATTAGCGTACCAGCAGTACTTC. Its translation is CASSLLAYQQYF.

About this clonotype: Since a much larger clone is just one base distant, this may be a read error. This sequence joins TRBV7-2 and TRBJ2-1; 10 bases agree with TRBD1. V lost 5 bases, J lost 9 bases, and 13 bases stayed unmatched. CDR3 length: 16 residues. Per germline, CDR1 SGHTA and CDR2 FQGNSA. The DNA for the CDR3 is TGTGCCAGCAGCATCATCCGGGACAGGGGAATCTGTGAGCAGTTCTTC. Translation: CASSIIRDRGICEQFF.

This clonotype was recorded at least ten times. The chain links TRBV5-1 to TRBJ2-5; 9 positions agree with TRBD1. The V gene end was trimmed by 3 bases and the J gene end by 5 bases; junction bases not matched to a gene: 8. The CDR3 sequence is 15 residues long. CDR1 and CDR2 from the germline V gene are SGHRS and YFSETQ. The CDR3 is CASSYLDRGGETQYF. DNA of the CDR3: TGCGCCAGCAGCTATTTGGACAGGGGAGGGGAGACCCAGTACTTC.

This clonotype was detected ten times or more. The chain uses TRBV2 and TRBJ1-5; 10 bases match TRBD1. Germline assignment: CDR1 SNHLY and CDR2 FYNNEI. J lost 5 bases, V lost 3 bases, and 10 bases had no gene match. CDR3 length equals 17 residues. Here the CDR3 reads CASSDPRPGQGYQPQHF. The CDR3 DNA is TGTGCCAGCAGTGACCCCCGGCCGGGACAGGGGTATCAGCCCCAGCATTTT.

This clonotype has ten or more counts. The rearrangement uses TRBV12-3 or TRBV12-4 and TRBJ1-4; D not resolved. The CDR3 spans 15 residues. V was shortened by 6 bases and J by 0 bases, with 11 bases between the two germline ends. In DNA, the CDR3 is TGTGCCAGCAGGGGCCCAGGTACAACTAATGAAAAACTGTTTTTT. Translation gives CASRGPGTTNEKLFF.

This clonotype turned up a few times. This rearrangement joins TRBV19 to TRBJ2-5, with 9 bases fitting TRBD2. There are 15 residues in the CDR3. Unmatched junction bases numbered 5, after V lost 3 bases and J lost 3 bases. Looked up from germline, CDR1 is LNHDA and CDR2 is SQIVND (reference sequence). CDR3 DNA: TGTGCCAGTAGTATGTCGGCTAGCGGGGAAGAGACCCAGTACTTC. Protein sequence: CASSMSASGEETQYF.

This clonotype was picked up a small number of times. V usage is TRBV7-3 and J usage is TRBJ1-1, with 7 bases identical to TRBD1. The J segment lost 6 bases and the V segment lost 0 bases, leaving 7 bases of the junction unmatched. The length of the CDR3 is 15 residues. Per the germline V gene, CDR1 is SGHTA and CDR2 is FQGTGA. This CDR3 is CASSLTAGTASEAFF. The DNA of the CDR3 is TGTGCCAGCAGCTTAACCGCCGGGACAGCCTCTGAAGCTTTCTTT.

This clonotype came up many times. The chain employs TRBV5-1 and TRBJ2-7; D remains unclear. Looked up from germline, CDR1 is SGHRS and CDR2 is YFSETQ. The CDR3 extends over 13 amino acids. Trimming pared 5 bases from V and 2 bases from J, leaving 11 bases between. The CDR3 region is CASRGQPPYEQYF. The CDR3 DNA reads as TGCGCCAGCAGGGGTCAGCCCCCCTACGAGCAGTACTTC.

The chain links TRBV7-2 to TRBJ2-2; 7 bases align to TRBD2. Germline V gives CDR1 SGHTA, CDR2 FQGNSA. V shed 3 bases, J shed 6 bases, and the junction held 7 bases outside the gene matches. The CDR3 is 15 residues long. CDR3 sequence: CASSFGRESAGELFF. The CDR3, as DNA: TGTGCCAGCAGCTTTGGGCGGGAGTCTGCCGGGGAGCTGTTTTTT. Combining the CDR3 with reference TRBV7-2 and TRBJ2-2 gives the whole variable domain GAGVSQSPSNKVTEKGKDVELRCDPISGHTALYWYRQSLGQGLEFLIYFQGNSAPDKSGLPSDRFSAERTGGSVSTLTIQRTQQEDSAVYLCASSFGRESAGELFFGEGSRLTVL.

This clonotype was counted only a few times. The V and J genes are TRBV12-3 or TRBV12-4 and TRBJ1-1; D is uncertain. Trimming removed 6 bases from V and 5 bases from J, with 13 bases in between. The CDR3 covers 13 residues. DNA of the CDR3: TGTGCCAGCAGCGGACGGGGATGGACTGAAGCTTTCTTT. Protein: CASSGRGWTEAFF.